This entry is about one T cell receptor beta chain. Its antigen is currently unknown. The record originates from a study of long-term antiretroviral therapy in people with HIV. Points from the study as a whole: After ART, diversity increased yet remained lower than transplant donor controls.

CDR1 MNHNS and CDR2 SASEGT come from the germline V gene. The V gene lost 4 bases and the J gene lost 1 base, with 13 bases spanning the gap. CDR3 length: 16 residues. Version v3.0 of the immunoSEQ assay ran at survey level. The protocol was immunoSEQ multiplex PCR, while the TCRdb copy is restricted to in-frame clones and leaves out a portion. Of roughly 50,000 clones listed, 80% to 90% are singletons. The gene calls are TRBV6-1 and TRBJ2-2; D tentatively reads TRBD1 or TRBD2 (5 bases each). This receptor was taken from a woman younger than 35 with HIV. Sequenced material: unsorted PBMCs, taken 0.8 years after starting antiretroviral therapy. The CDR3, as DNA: TGTGCCAGCAGTGTACCCGGGACGGGGAACACCGGGGAGCTGTTTTTT. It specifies CASSVPGTGNTGELFF.